This passage covers 29 T cell receptor beta chains from one sample sequenced in a study of control samples from healthy donors and cancer patients. TCRdb's table, derived via immunoSEQ multiplex PCR, lists solely in-frame clones and lacks some. The sample yields some 140,000 clones, 75% to 90% seen once. The sequencing input was blood. These receptors were taken from a woman aged 30 to 39 in good health.

V usage is TRBV13 and J usage is TRBJ2-7, with D tentatively TRBD1 or TRBD2 (5 bases each). The germline V and J ends were trimmed by 5 bases and 0 bases, with 11 bases remaining between them. The CDR3 spans 14 residues. In germline, CDR1 is PRHDT, CDR2 FYEKMQ (reference sequence). As DNA, the CDR3 is TGTGCCAGCAGCCGAGAGAGGGGCTCCTACGAGCAGTACTTC. Protein product: CASSRERGSYEQYF. Full variable domain (rest looked up from reference TRBV13 and TRBJ2-7): AAGVIQSPRHLIKEKRETATLKCYPIPRHDTVYWYQQGPGQDPQFLISFYEKMQSDKGSIPDRFSAQQFSDYHSELNMSSLELGDSALYFCASSRERGSYEQYFGPGTRLTVT.

The CDR3 here is CASSQGRETQYF. As DNA, the CDR3 is TGTGCCAGCAGCCAAGGCCGGGAGACCCAGTACTTC. V and J are TRBV14 and TRBJ2-5, with no clear D. V was pared by 1 base and J by 5 bases, with 5 bases between. The CDR3 sequence is 12 residues long. Per the germline V gene, CDR1 is SGHDN and CDR2 is FVKESK.

The chain is built from TRBV20-1 and TRBJ2-1; the match to TRBD2 covers 9 bases. Trimming cost V 3 bases and J 8 bases; bases outside gene matches: 8. Germline V gives CDR1 DFQATT, CDR2 SNEGSKA (reference sequence). The CDR3 totals 14 residues. CDR3 nucleotides: TGCAGTGCTAGTATAGCGGGAGTTTTGGATGAGCAGTTCTTC. It is translated as CSASIAGVLDEQFF.

The chain combines TRBV5-1 with TRBJ1-1; perhaps TRBD1 as D (5 bases). Germline V gene lookup returns CDR1 SGHRS and CDR2 YFSETQ. The CDR3 spans 17 residues. V gave up 2 bases and J gave up 0 bases, with 17 bases separating them. The CDR3, as DNA: TGCGCCAGCAGCTTCGGATCTACCCCGGGGGTGAACACTGAAGCTTTCTTT. Its translation is CASSFGSTPGVNTEAFF. The full variable domain, its missing parts supplied by reference TRBV5-1 and TRBJ1-1, is KAGVTQTPRYLIKTRGQQVTLSCSPISGHRSVSWYQQTPGQGLQFLFEYFSETQRNKGNFPGRFSGRQFSNSRSEMNVSTLELGDSALYLCASSFGSTPGVNTEAFFGQGTRLTVV.

The V call is TRBV21-1, the J call TRBJ2-7; the table assigns TRBD1, which was not confirmed against the DNA. TRBV21-1 counts as a pseudogene. The CDR3 consists of 13 residues. The CDR3 protein is CASSLGGVHEQYF. The CDR3, as DNA: TGTGCCAGCAGTCTAGGGGGAGTACACGAGCAGTACTTC.

CDR3 sequence reads: CASRESDRGRETQYF. In DNA form, the CDR3 reads TGTGCCAGCAGGGAATCGGACAGGGGGCGAGAGACCCAGTACTTC. V and J are TRBV2 and TRBJ2-5; TRBD1 aligns across 11 bases. This CDR3 is built from 15 residues. Trimming took 6 bases from V and 4 from J; bases not matched to a gene: 7. CDR1 SNHLY and CDR2 FYNNEI come from the germline V gene.

The chain is built from TRBV7-3 and TRBJ2-5; D gene unclear. CDR3 length: 13 amino acids. The germline V gene encodes CDR1 SGHTA and CDR2 FQGTGA. Trimming took 3 bases from V and 2 from J, leaving 7 bases between them. The CDR3 loop is CASSLSRQETQYF. For the CDR3, the DNA is TGTGCCAGCAGCTTGTCTAGGCAAGAGACCCAGTACTTC. Complete variable domain (other parts from reference TRBV7-3 and TRBJ2-5): GAGVSQTPSNKVTEKGKYVELRCDPISGHTALYWYRQSLGQGPEFLIYFQGTGAADDSGLPNDRFFAVRPEGSVSTLKIQRTERGDSAVYLCASSLSRQETQYFGPGTRLLVL.

To note about this clone: Other DNA sequences from this sample encode an identical CDR3 as well. The rearrangement links TRBV29-1 to TRBJ2-1, with 7 positions matching TRBD2. Per germline, CDR1 SQVTM and CDR2 ANQGSEA. This CDR3 contains 14 residues. J was trimmed by 3 bases and V by 3 bases; bases with no gene match: 5. This CDR3 is CSVDRLAVYNEQFF. For the CDR3, the DNA is TGCAGCGTTGATAGGCTAGCGGTCTACAATGAGCAGTTCTTC.

This chain links TRBV12-3 or TRBV12-4 with TRBJ2-3, with D tentatively TRBD1 (5 bases). Trimming took off 10 bases at V and 0 bases at J, with 11 bases between the two ends. CDR3 size: 13 residues. CDR3 loop: CAIPGSSTDTQYF. The CDR3 bases are TGTGCCATCCCAGGGTCTAGCACAGATACGCAGTATTTT.

The CDR3 sequence: CASSLTVTSTDTQYF. CDR3 nucleotide sequence: TGTGCCAGCAGCTTAACAGTAACTAGCACAGATACGCAGTATTTT. The rearrangement joins TRBV7-3 to TRBJ2-3; D not resolved. Trimming pared 0 bases from V and 0 bases from J, leaving 7 bases between. The CDR3 is 15 residues long. CDR1 is SGHTA, CDR2 FQGTGA, per germline.

V gene TRBV11-2 combines with J gene TRBJ1-2, with D maybe TRBD1 (5 bases). Germline V CDR1 and CDR2: SGHAT, FQNNGV. This CDR3 contains 15 residues. V lost 5 bases and J lost 8, with 21 bases in between. CDR3 region: CASSPTSGGRDGYTF. CDR3 sequence (DNA): TGTGCCAGCAGCCCAACTTCCGGGGGACGGGACGGCTACACCTTC. Complete variable domain (other parts from reference TRBV11-2 and TRBJ1-2): EAGVAQSPRYKIIEKRQSVAFWCNPISGHATLYWYQQILGQGPKLLIQFQNNGVVDDSQLPKDRFSAERLKGVDSTLKIQPAKLEDSAVYLCASSPTSGGRDGYTFGSGTRLTVV.

The V gene is TRBV6-6, the J gene TRBJ2-3, with no clear D. The CDR3 is 13 residues long. The V and J ends lost 11 bases and 1 base respectively, with 13 bases between them. Germline lookup yields CDR1 MNHNY and CDR2 SVGAGI (reference sequence). The CDR3 region is CAWSLMGTDTQYF. In DNA form, the CDR3 reads TGTGCCTGGAGTCTTATGGGCACAGATACGCAGTATTTT.

This clone was seen a few times. This chain joins TRBV10-3 and TRBJ1-3, with TRBD1 matching over 11 bases. The germline CDR1 and CDR2 sequences are ENHRY and SYGVKD. V dropped 10 bases and J dropped 8; count of bases not matched to a gene: 10. This CDR3 contains 14 residues. The CDR3, as DNA: TGTGCCAGGGCGCCGGGACAGGGGGACGACACCATATATTTT. It yields the protein CARAPGQGDDTIYF.

This clone appeared once. The V gene is TRBV4-1, the J gene TRBJ1-2; a possible D gene is TRBD1 (6 bases). From germline, CDR1 is MGHRA and CDR2 YSYEKL. V gave up 3 bases and J gave up 4 bases, with 18 bases separating them. The CDR3 has 16 residues. CDR3 loop: CASSHPGGAGLYGYTF. In nucleotides, the CDR3 is TGCGCCAGCAGCCATCCGGGGGGGGCGGGTCTCTATGGCTACACCTTC.

The table lists this clone with a count of one. The chain employs TRBV19 and TRBJ2-5, with D perhaps matching TRBD2 (6 bases). The V gene's germline CDR1 is LNHDA and CDR2 SQIVND (reference sequence). V dropped 4 bases and J dropped 5 bases, with 11 bases sitting between them. The CDR3 loop spans 13 amino acids. The CDR3 region has the DNA TGTGCCAGTAGTACGGGGACTTGGGAGACCCAGTACTTC. This codes for CASSTGTWETQYF.

The chain links TRBV7-8 to TRBJ2-7; D is uncertain. This CDR3 is built from 14 residues. Germline-derived CDR1 and CDR2 are SGHVS and FQNEAQ. The ends were cut back, 1 base at V and 2 bases at J, with 9 bases in the middle. CDR3 region: CASSLGSSPYEQYF. CDR3 sequence (DNA): TGTGCCAGCAGCTTAGGAAGTAGTCCCTACGAGCAGTACTTC.

This CDR3 reads CASRSGTGSYEQYF. CDR3 DNA: TGTGCCAGCAGATCCGGGACAGGGTCCTACGAGCAGTACTTC. The chain employs TRBV2 and TRBJ2-7; 9 bases line up with TRBD1. V dropped 6 bases and J dropped 1; count of bases not matched to a gene: 4. The CDR3 loop spans 14 amino acids. The V gene's germline CDR1 is SNHLY and CDR2 FYNNEI.

The chain employs TRBV2 and TRBJ2-5, with D perhaps matching TRBD1 (6 bases). The CDR3 covers 13 residues. Germline V gives CDR1 SNHLY, CDR2 FYNNEI. Trimming removed 8 bases at V and 1 base at J, with 11 bases between. DNA for the CDR3: TGTGCCAGCGCAACGGACAGCCAAGAGACCCAGTACTTC. Translation gives CASATDSQETQYF.

The J gene is TRBJ2-3, the V gene TRBV19, with 8 bases fitting TRBD1. Germline values: CDR1 LNHDA, CDR2 SQIVND (reference sequence). The CDR3 contains 15 residues. The junction had 4 bases not matched to a gene; V was cut back by 1 base and J by 4 bases. The CDR3 reads CASSIVPGGSDTQYF. For the CDR3, the DNA is TGTGCCAGTAGTATAGTACCAGGGGGCTCAGATACGCAGTATTTT.

The chain recombines TRBV7-8 with TRBJ1-6, with D possibly matching TRBD1 (5 bases). The CDR3 sequence is 18 residues long. The V end lost 5 bases, the J end lost 1 base, and 18 bases lay between the germline ends. Looked up from germline, CDR1 is SGHVS and CDR2 is FQNEAQ. CDR3 coding DNA: TGTGCCAGCAGCCCCTACGGGGGAGGGGTTTCCTATAATTCACCCCTCCACTTT. Its protein is CASSPYGGGVSYNSPLHF. The complete variable domain, with remaining parts taken from reference TRBV7-8 and TRBJ1-6, reads GAGVSQSPRYKVAKRGQDVALRCDPISGHVSLFWYQQALGQGPEFLTYFQNEAQLDKSGLPSDRFFAERPEGSVSTLKIQRTQQEDSAVYLCASSPYGGGVSYNSPLHFGNGTRLTVT.

The sample holds a few counts of this clone. DNA of the CDR3: TGTGCCAGCAGCTTCAGGACTAGCGGGAGAGTAGATACGCAGTATTTT. This sequence encodes CASSFRTSGRVDTQYF. V and J are TRBV7-2 and TRBJ2-3; 13 bases map to TRBD2. Germline trimming cut 3 bases from V and 5 bases from J; bases unmatched to any gene: 5. CDR1 SGHTA and CDR2 FQGNSA come from the germline V gene. The CDR3 loop spans 16 amino acids.

The J gene is TRBJ2-7, the V gene TRBV6-6, with 10 bases identical to TRBD1. Germline V gene lookup returns CDR1 MNHNY and CDR2 SVGAGI (reference sequence). This CDR3 contains 15 residues. J lost 4 bases, V lost 6 bases, and 9 bases had no gene match. The CDR3 DNA reads TGTGCCAGCAGATACCTAGGACAGGGGGATTACGAGCAGTACTTC. Encoded protein: CASRYLGQGDYEQYF.

The chain combines TRBV5-5 with TRBJ1-1; D uncertain. Germline CDR1 SGHKS, CDR2 YYEKEE (reference sequence). The V gene lost 0 bases and the J gene lost 1 base, with 10 bases spanning the gap. This CDR3 comprises 15 residues. The CDR3 is CASSLGVGKNTEAFF. DNA of the CDR3: TGTGCCAGCAGCTTGGGGGTAGGGAAGAACACTGAAGCTTTCTTT.

About this clone itself: The sample holds other DNA sequences that translate to the same CDR3. The chain recombines TRBV12-3 or TRBV12-4 with TRBJ2-7; D is uncertain. This CDR3 comprises 12 residues. The V end lost 2 bases, the J end lost 1 base, and 3 bases lay between the germline ends. For the CDR3, the DNA is TGTGCCAGCAGTTTATTATCCTACGAGCAGTACTTC. Its translation is CASSLLSYEQYF.

The chain links TRBV6-6 to TRBJ2-2; a possible D gene is TRBD2 (7 bases). Deletions cut 2 bases from V and 4 bases from J, with 11 bases between. This CDR3 is built from 15 residues. Germline CDR1 and CDR2: MNHNY and SVGAGI (reference sequence). CDR3 sequence: CASSYQAGATGELFF. The DNA for the CDR3 is TGTGCCAGCAGTTACCAGGCGGGGGCCACCGGGGAGCTGTTTTTT.

V is TRBV7-9 and J is TRBJ2-3; maybe TRBD1 (6 bases). V lost 4 bases to trimming and J lost 4 bases, with 18 bases between them. Germline CDR1 reads SEHNR; CDR2 reads FQNEAQ (reference sequence). This CDR3 has 16 amino acids. Written as DNA, the CDR3 is TGTGCCAGCAGCTCCCCCCGGGACAAGCACCCAGATACGCAGTATTTT. It encodes CASSSPRDKHPDTQYF.

V usage is TRBV6-5 and J usage is TRBJ2-7; the D call may be TRBD1 or TRBD2 (5 bases each). Trimming pared 6 bases from V and 0 bases from J, leaving 15 bases between. Germline V gives CDR1 MNHEY, CDR2 SVGAGI. The CDR3 length is 15 residues. In DNA form, the CDR3 reads TGTGCCAGCAGGATATCCGGGACGCACTCCTACGAGCAGTACTTC. Translation gives CASRISGTHSYEQYF.

CDR3 sequence (DNA): TGTGCCAGCAGCCCAGGTCAGACATACTCCTACGAGCAGTACTTC. It translates to CASSPGQTYSYEQYF. V is TRBV7-8 and J is TRBJ2-7; no firm D call. This CDR3 has 15 residues. Germline assignment: CDR1 SGHVS and CDR2 FQNEAQ. Trimming removed 5 bases from V and 0 bases from J, with 14 bases in between.

This chain links TRBV29-1 with TRBJ2-1; 8 bases line up with TRBD2. This CDR3 spans 13 amino acids. Germline CDR1 is SQVTM and CDR2 is ANQGSEA. V lost 4 bases and J lost 4; bases outside the gene matches: 3. CDR3 nucleotides: TGCAGCGTTGGTAGCGGGATTTACAATGAGCAGTTCTTC. Its protein is CSVGSGIYNEQFF.